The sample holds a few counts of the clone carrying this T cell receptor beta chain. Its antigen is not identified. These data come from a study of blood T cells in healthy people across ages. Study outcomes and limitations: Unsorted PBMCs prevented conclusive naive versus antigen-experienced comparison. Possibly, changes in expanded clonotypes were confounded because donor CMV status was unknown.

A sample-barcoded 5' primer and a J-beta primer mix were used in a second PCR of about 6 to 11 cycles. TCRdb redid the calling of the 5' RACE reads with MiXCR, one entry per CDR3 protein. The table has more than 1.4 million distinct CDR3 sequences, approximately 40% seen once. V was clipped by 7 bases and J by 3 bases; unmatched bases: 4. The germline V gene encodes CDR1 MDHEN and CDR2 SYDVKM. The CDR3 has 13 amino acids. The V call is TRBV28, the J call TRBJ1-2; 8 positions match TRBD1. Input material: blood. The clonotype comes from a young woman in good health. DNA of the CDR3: TGTGCCAGCACCCAGACAGGGGACTATGGCTACACCTTC. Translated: CASTQTGDYGYTF.